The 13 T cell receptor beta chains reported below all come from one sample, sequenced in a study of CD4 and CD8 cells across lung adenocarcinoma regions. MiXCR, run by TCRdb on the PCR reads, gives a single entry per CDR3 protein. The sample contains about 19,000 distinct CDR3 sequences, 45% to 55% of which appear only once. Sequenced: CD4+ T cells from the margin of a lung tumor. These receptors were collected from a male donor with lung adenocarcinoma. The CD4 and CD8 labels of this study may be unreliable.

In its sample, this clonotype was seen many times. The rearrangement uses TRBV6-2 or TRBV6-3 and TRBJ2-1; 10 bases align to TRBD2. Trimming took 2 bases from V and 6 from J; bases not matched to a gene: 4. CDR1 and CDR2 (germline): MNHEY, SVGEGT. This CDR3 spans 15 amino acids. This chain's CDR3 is CASSYGASGSNEQFF. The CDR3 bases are TGTGCCAGCAGTTACGGGGCTAGCGGGAGCAATGAGCAGTTCTTC.

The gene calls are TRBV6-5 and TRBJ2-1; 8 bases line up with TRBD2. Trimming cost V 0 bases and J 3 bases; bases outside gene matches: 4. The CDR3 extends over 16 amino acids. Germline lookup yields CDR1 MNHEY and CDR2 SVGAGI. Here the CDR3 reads CASSYSSGSLYNEQFF. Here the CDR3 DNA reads TGTGCCAGCAGTTACTCCAGCGGGAGCCTCTACAATGAGCAGTTCTTC.

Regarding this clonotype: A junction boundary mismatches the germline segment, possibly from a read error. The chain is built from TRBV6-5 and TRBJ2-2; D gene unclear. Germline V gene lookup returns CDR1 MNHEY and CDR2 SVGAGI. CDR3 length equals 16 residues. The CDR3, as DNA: TGTGCCAGCAGTTATCAGCAGGCGGTGTTCACCGGTACGCTGTATTTT. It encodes CASSYQQAVFTGTLYF.

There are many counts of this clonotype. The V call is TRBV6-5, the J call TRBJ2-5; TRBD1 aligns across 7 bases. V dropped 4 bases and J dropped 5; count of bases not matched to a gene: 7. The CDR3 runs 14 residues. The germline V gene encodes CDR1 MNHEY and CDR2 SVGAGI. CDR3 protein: CASSSGGVVETQYF. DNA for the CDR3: TGTGCCAGCAGTTCAGGGGGAGTGGTTGAGACCCAGTACTTC.

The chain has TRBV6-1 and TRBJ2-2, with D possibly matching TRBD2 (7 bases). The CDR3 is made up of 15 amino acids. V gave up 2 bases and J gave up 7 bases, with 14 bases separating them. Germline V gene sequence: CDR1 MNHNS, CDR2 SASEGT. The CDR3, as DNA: TGTGCCAGCAGTGAAAAGGCGGGGGCGTACGGGGAGCTGTTTTTT. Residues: CASSEKAGAYGELFF.

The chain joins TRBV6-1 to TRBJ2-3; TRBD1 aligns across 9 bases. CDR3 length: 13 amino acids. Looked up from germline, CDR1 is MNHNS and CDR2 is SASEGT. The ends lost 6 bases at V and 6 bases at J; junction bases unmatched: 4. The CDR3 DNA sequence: TGTGCCAGCAGGCGTACAGGGGGCGATACGCAGTATTTT. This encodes CASRRTGGDTQYF.

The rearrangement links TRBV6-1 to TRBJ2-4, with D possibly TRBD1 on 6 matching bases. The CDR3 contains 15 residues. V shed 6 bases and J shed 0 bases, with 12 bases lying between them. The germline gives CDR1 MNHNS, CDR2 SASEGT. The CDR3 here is CASSWGPRAKNIQYF. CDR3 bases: TGTGCCAGCAGCTGGGGGCCACGAGCCAAAAACATTCAGTACTTC.

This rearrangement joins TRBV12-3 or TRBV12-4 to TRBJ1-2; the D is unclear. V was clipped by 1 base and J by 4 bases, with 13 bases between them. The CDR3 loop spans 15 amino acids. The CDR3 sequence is CASSLGLAVAYGYTF. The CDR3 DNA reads TGTGCCAGCAGTTTAGGACTGGCCGTGGCCTATGGCTACACCTTC.

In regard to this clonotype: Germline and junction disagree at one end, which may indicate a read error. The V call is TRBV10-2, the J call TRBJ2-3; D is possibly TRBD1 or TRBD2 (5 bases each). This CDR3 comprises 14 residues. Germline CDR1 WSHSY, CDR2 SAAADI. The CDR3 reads CASRGVAAANTQYF. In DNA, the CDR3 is TGCGCCAGCAGGGGGGTGGCAGCGGCAAATACGCAGTATTTC.

In DNA form, the CDR3 reads TGTGCCAGCAGCCAAGAGAACGCGGGAGTTTGGTACAATGAGCAGTTCTTC. This sequence encodes CASSQENAGVWYNEQFF. V usage is TRBV3-1 and J usage is TRBJ2-1, with TRBD2 matching over 7 bases. V dropped 0 bases and J dropped 4; count of bases not matched to a gene: 9. The CDR3 is 17 residues long. The germline gives CDR1 LGHDT, CDR2 YNNKEL (reference sequence).

DNA for the CDR3: TGTGCCGGGAGGACCGGGTTTCGAGACCCAGAGACCCAGTACTTC. It specifies CAGRTGFRDPETQYF. This chain uses TRBV27 with TRBJ2-5; TRBD2 might be the D (6 bases). The CDR3 is made up of 15 amino acids. V gave up 11 bases and J gave up 4 bases, with 23 bases separating them. In germline, CDR1 is MNHEY, CDR2 SMNVEV (reference sequence).

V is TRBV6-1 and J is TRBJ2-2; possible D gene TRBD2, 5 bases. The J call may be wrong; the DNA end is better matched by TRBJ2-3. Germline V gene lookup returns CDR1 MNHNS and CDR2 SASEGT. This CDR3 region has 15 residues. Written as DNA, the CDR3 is TGTGCCCTCGGACTCCAGGCTGTGAGTCCCGAGGCGCAGTATTTT. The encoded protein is CALGLQAVSPEAQYF.

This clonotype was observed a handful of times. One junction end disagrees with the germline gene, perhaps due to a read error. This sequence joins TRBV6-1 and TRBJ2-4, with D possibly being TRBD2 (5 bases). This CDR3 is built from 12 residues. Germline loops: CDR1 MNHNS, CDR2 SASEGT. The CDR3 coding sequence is TGTGCCGGCCGGGGAGCCAAAGACACTCAGTATTTC. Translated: CAGRGAKDTQYF.